Listed here are 11 T cell receptor beta chains from one sample, sequenced in a study of T-cell reconstitution after alpha-beta-depleted transplantation in children. Researchers prepared the TCRbeta library using unique molecular identifiers, the study reports. Using its own MiXCR run on the PCR reads, TCRdb lists one record per CDR3 protein. Here the sample spans hundreds of thousands of distinct CDR3 sequences, 15% to 20% being singletons. Sample: PBMCs, mostly from graft donor cells, taken 360 days after TCRalphabeta/CD19-depleted stem cell transplant. Source of these receptors: a male patient under 18 who had a stem cell transplant for acute lymphoblastic leukemia, so the T cells may come from the graft donor.

This clonotype was detected many times. This chain connects TRBV7-8 to TRBJ1-1, with TRBD1 identical over 8 bases. CDR1 and CDR2 from the germline V gene are SGHVS and FQNEAQ. The trim removed 3 bases at V and 1 base at J, leaving 4 bases unmatched. The CDR3 length is 15 residues. The DNA of the CDR3 is TGTGCCAGCAGCTTTGACAGGGGTGGGAACACTGAAGCTTTCTTT. This gives the protein CASSFDRGGNTEAFF.

CDR3 residues: CSASPSRNEQFF. The CDR3 region has the DNA TGCAGTGCTAGTCCCAGCAGGAATGAGCAGTTCTTC. This sequence joins TRBV20-1 and TRBJ2-1; D gene ambiguous. The CDR3 is 12 amino acids. Trimming took 3 bases from V and 7 from J, leaving 10 bases between them. The germline gives CDR1 DFQATT, CDR2 SNEGSKA (reference sequence).

As to this clonotype: A clone one base away is much larger, so this may be a read error. This chain uses TRBV25-1 with TRBJ2-2; D is undetermined. The germline gives CDR1 MGHDK, CDR2 SYGVNS. The CDR3 is 11 amino acids. This CDR3 is CATSVAGELFF. Here the CDR3 DNA reads TGTGCCACCAGTGTGGCCGGGGAGCTGTTTTTT.

The J gene is TRBJ2-2, the V gene TRBV6-5; no clear D gene. Deletions cut 0 bases from V and 6 bases from J, with 8 bases between. CDR3 length: 14 amino acids. Germline loops: CDR1 MNHEY, CDR2 SVGAGI. CDR3 in DNA: TGTGCCAGCAGTTACTCGATGGTCGCCGGGGAGCTGTTTTTT. It encodes CASSYSMVAGELFF.

This clonotype has just a few counts. V usage is TRBV20-1 and J usage is TRBJ1-5; 9 nucleotides line up with TRBD1. Looked up from germline, CDR1 is DFQATT and CDR2 is SNEGSKA (reference sequence). The J segment lost 7 bases and the V segment lost 6 bases, leaving 16 bases of the junction unmatched. The length of the CDR3 is 16 residues. In DNA, the CDR3 is TGCAGTGCCCGAGGGAAGGGGACAGGGCCCCGGCAGCCCCAGCATTTT. This encodes CSARGKGTGPRQPQHF.

This clonotype showed up many times. This sequence joins TRBV6-1 and TRBJ1-5; weak D call: TRBD1 (5 bases). Germline CDR1 reads MNHNS; CDR2 reads SASEGT. V lost 0 bases, J lost 0 bases, and 9 bases lay in between. The CDR3 runs to 16 residues. The CDR3 region has the DNA TGTGCCAGCAGTGAAGCAGGGGTTTATAGCAATCAGCCCCAGCATTTT. Translated: CASSEAGVYSNQPQHF.

The genes are TRBV12-3 or TRBV12-4 and TRBJ2-5; 10 bases agree with TRBD2. The CDR3 contains 14 residues. Unmatched junction bases numbered 5, after V lost 6 bases and J lost 4 bases. CDR3 nucleotides: TGTGCCAGCAGAAGGACTAGCGGATTAGAGACCCAGTACTTC. Translation: CASRRTSGLETQYF.

The rearrangement uses TRBV9 and TRBJ1-2; D may be TRBD1 (6 bases). Trimming removed 2 bases from V and 3 bases from J, with 14 bases in between. The CDR3 extends over 15 amino acids. Germline V CDR1 and CDR2: SGDLS, YYNGEE. In DNA, the CDR3 is TGTGCCAGCAGCGTGCTCGGGGGCGCCGACTATGGCTACACCTTC. It is translated as CASSVLGGADYGYTF.

The J gene is TRBJ2-5, the V gene TRBV12-3 or TRBV12-4, with D possibly TRBD1 on 6 matching bases. This CDR3 spans 13 amino acids. Trimming shortened V by 6 bases and J by 5 bases, and 13 bases separated the two germline ends. Here the CDR3 DNA reads TGTGCCAGCAGCCGAGGACAGACGGAGACCCAGTACTTC. Its translation is CASSRGQTETQYF.

V gene TRBV5-1 combines with J gene TRBJ2-1; possible D gene TRBD1, 5 bases. From germline, CDR1 is SGHRS and CDR2 YFSETQ. Between the trimmed V and J ends, which lost 0 bases and 0 bases, there was a span of 16 bases. The CDR3 contains 18 residues. The CDR3 DNA reads TGCGCCAGCAGCTTGGGCATAGGGGTGGCCCTCTCCTACAATGAGCAGTTCTTC. As protein: CASSLGIGVALSYNEQFF.

This clonotype was recorded a few times. V gene TRBV14 combines with J gene TRBJ2-1; D not certain. This CDR3 spans 13 amino acids. V lost 0 bases and J lost 8, with 8 bases in between. CDR1 is SGHDN and CDR2 is FVKESK in the germline V gene. CDR3 nucleotides: TGTGCCAGCAGCCAAGATAGATGGCATGAGCAGTTCTTC. This codes for CASSQDRWHEQFF.